This TCR beta chain was observed in a study of CD8+CD57+ T cells in acquired aplastic anemia. Patients chosen for sequencing had shown CD8+CD57+ cell expansion by flow cytometry. The template for TCR beta VDJ and CDR3 sequence profiling was genomic DNA. TCRdb re-called the reads with MiXCR, one entry per CDR3 protein. In the table there are over 150,000 distinct CDR3 sequences, around 60% of which are singletons. The V and J ends lost 7 bases and 3 bases respectively, with 13 bases between them. Per germline, CDR1 MNHNS and CDR2 SASEGT. The length of the CDR3 is 15 residues. The TCR comes from a human donor with aplastic anemia. This sequence joins TRBV6-1 and TRBJ2-6; D call uncertain. Sequencing was done on a sample of sorted CD4+, CD8+, or CD8+CD57+ T cells (not recorded which) from PBMCs. The CDR3 region is CASTLGYGGANVLTF. The CDR3 nucleotides read TGTGCCAGCACCCTTGGTTACGGTGGGGCCAACGTCCTGACTTTC.